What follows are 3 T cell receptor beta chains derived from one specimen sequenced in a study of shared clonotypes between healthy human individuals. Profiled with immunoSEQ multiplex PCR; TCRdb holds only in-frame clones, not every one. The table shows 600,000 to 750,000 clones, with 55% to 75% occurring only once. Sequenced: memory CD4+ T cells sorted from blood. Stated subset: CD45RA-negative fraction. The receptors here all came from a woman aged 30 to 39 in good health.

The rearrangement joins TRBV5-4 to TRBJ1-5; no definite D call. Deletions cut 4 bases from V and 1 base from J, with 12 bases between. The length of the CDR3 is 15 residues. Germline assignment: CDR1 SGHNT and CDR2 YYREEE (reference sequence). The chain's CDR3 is CASSIFGGSNQPQHF. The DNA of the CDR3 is TGTGCCAGCAGCATCTTTGGCGGGAGCAATCAGCCCCAGCATTTT.

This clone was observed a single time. This CDR3 reads CASSLRTGDVLFF. The CDR3 bases are TGTGCCAGCAGTTTGAGGACAGGGGATGTTCTGTTTTTT. The chain carries TRBV6-6 and TRBJ1-4; 9 nucleotides match TRBD1. Germline loops: CDR1 MNHNY, CDR2 SVGAGI (reference sequence). The CDR3 runs 13 residues. Losses at the gene ends were 4 bases for V and 14 bases for J; bases not matched to a gene: 8.

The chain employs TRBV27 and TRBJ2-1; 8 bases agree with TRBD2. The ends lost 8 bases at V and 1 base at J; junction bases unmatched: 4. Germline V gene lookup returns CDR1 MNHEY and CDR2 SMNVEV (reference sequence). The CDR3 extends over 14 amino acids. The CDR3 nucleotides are TGTGCCAGCGGGACTAGTGAGTCCTACAATGAGCAGTTCTTC. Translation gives CASGTSESYNEQFF.